The rows below give T cell receptor beta chains drawn from one sample of a study of T cells in Graves' hyperthyroidism and ophthalmopathy. One entry per CDR3 protein results from TCRdb running MiXCR on the multiplex PCR reads. The table includes around 380,000 distinct CDR3 sequences, less than 15% detected once. The sequenced sample consisted of blood. Receptors originate from a man aged 25-45 years with Graves' hyperthyroidism that later progressed to Graves' ophthalmopathy. CDR3s include the opening cysteine and the closing phenylalanine or tryptophan. The D gene is left open where the match is weak. The size of a clone is reported for some rows only, either as once, few or many, or as a class for expanded clones.

>TRBV6-2/TRBV6-3|TRBJ1-5|.|.
CASSPLLTLVTPQHF
TGTGCCAGCAGCCCCCTCCTTACCCTGGTGACTCCCCAGCATTTT
>TRBV20-1|TRBJ1-5|.|many
CSAIQVGGNQPQHF
TGCAGTGCCATTCAGGTAGGGGGCAATCAGCCCCAGCATTTT
>TRBV7-2|TRBJ2-5|.|many
CASSSDGTQETQYF
TGTGCCAGCAGCTCCGACGGGACGCAAGAGACCCAGTACTTC
>TRBV6-2/TRBV6-3|TRBJ2-2|.|few
CASSLTGQPPELFF
TGTGCCAGCAGTCTGACAGGCCAACCCCCGGAGCTGTTTTTT
>TRBV7-6|TRBJ2-3|.|once
CASSSGTSTRYF
TGTGCCAGCAGCTCCGGGACAAGCACTCGGTATTTT
>TRBV3-1|TRBJ1-2|TRBD1|many
CASSQAPGQGYGYTF
TGTGCCAGCAGCCAAGCCCCGGGACAGGGCTATGGCTACACCTTC
>TRBV20-1|TRBJ2-1|.|few
CSAPRTNNEQFF
TGCAGTGCTCCAAGAACCAACAATGAGCAGTTCTTC
>TRBV7-2|TRBJ1-6|TRBD1|many
CASSEQGNSPLHF
TGTGCCAGCAGCGAACAGGGGAACTCACCCCTCCACTTT
>TRBV6-1|TRBJ1-5|.|.
CASRILQGSNQPQHF
TGTGCCAGCAGAATCCTGCAGGGAAGCAATCAGCCCCAGCATTTT
>TRBV6-2/TRBV6-3|TRBJ1-6|.|few
CASRPTVPPLHF
TGTGCCAGCAGGCCGACTGTTCCACCCCTCCACTTT
>TRBV7-9|TRBJ2-3|TRBD2|many
CASSPRLAGAHTDTQYF
TGTGCCAGCAGCCCAAGACTAGCGGGGGCCCACACAGATACGCAGTATTTT
>TRBV19|TRBJ2-3|.|few
CASSIGGAVSTDTQYF
TGTGCCAGTAGTATTGGAGGGGCGGTTAGCACAGATACGCAGTATTTT
>TRBV30|TRBJ2-6|.|few
CAWSVEAGWGSGANVLTF
TGTGCCTGGAGTGTAGAGGCAGGGTGGGGGTCTGGGGCCAACGTCCTGACTTTC
>TRBV28|TRBJ1-4|.|few
CASSFMDEGYFEKLFF
TGTGCCAGCAGTTTTATGGACGAAGGCTATTTCGAAAAACTGTTTTTT
>TRBV18|TRBJ2-3|TRBD1|many
CASSPSRTGGFLDTQYF
TGTGCCAGCTCACCAAGCCGGACAGGGGGCTTTTTGGATACGCAGTATTTT
>TRBV5-6|TRBJ2-5|.|few
CASSLGPAQETQYF
TGTGCCAGCAGCTTGGGTCCCGCCCAAGAGACCCAGTACTTC
>TRBV30|TRBJ1-5|TRBD1|few
CAWSEGQGHQPQHF
TGTGCCTGGAGCGAGGGACAGGGCCATCAGCCCCAGCATTTT
>TRBV6-1|TRBJ1-1|.|many
CASSPRNREAFF
TGTGCCAGCAGTCCCCGCAATCGTGAAGCTTTCTTT
>TRBV4-1|TRBJ1-2|.|few
CASSPTLNYGYTF
TGCGCCAGCAGCCCCACACTTAACTATGGCTACACCTTC
>TRBV12-5|TRBJ2-5|TRBD2|many
CASAYRGDEETQYF
TGTGCTAGTGCCTACCGGGGGGATGAGGAGACCCAGTACTTC
>TRBV27|TRBJ1-6|TRBD1|.
CASSPGQGMGSLHF
TGTGCCAGCAGTCCAGGACAGGGTATGGGGTCCCTCCACTTT
>TRBV7-8|TRBJ1-1|.|many
CASSSRAWDTEAFF
TGTGCCAGCAGCTCCAGGGCCTGGGACACTGAAGCTTTCTTT
>TRBV4-1|TRBJ1-1|.|few
CASSQWGPPENTEAFF
TGCGCCAGCAGCCAATGGGGGCCCCCCGAGAACACTGAAGCTTTCTTT
>TRBV5-6|TRBJ2-1|.|few
CASSLKVGGAYNEQFF
TGTGCCAGCAGCTTGAAAGTGGGGGGCGCCTACAATGAGCAGTTCTTC
>TRBV19|TRBJ2-7|TRBD1|.
CASRPRTGGGYEQYF
TGTGCCAGTAGGCCTCGGACAGGGGGCGGGTACGAGCAGTACTTC
>TRBV30|TRBJ1-2|.|.
CAWSDGGSHYGYTF
TGTGCCTGGAGCGATGGGGGCAGCCACTATGGCTACACCTTC
>TRBV20-1|TRBJ2-1|TRBD2|few
CSAGSGPYNEQFF
TGCAGTGCTGGTAGCGGGCCCTACAATGAGCAGTTCTTC
>TRBV18|TRBJ2-7|TRBD1|few
CASSPWTGVSYEQYF
TGTGCCAGCTCACCTTGGACAGGGGTTTCCTACGAGCAGTACTTC
>TRBV7-3|TRBJ2-1|TRBD2|many
CASSLALLAGGGNEQFF
TGTGCCAGCAGCTTAGCACTACTAGCGGGGGGTGGCAATGAGCAGTTCTTC
>TRBV5-6|TRBJ1-5|.|.
CASSFSSQPQHF
TGTGCCAGCAGCTTTAGTAGTCAGCCCCAGCATTTT
>TRBV27|TRBJ2-7|TRBD2|many
CASSLSGGTTLGQYF
TGTGCCAGCAGTTTATCCGGGGGGACCACCTTAGGGCAGTACTTC
>TRBV4-1|TRBJ2-7|TRBD1|few
CASSQDGSSTGGFYEQYF
TGCGCCAGCAGCCAAGATGGGTCGTCGACAGGGGGGTTCTACGAGCAGTACTTC
>TRBV5-1|TRBJ1-3|TRBD1|few
CASSKWTGAGNTIYF
TGCGCCAGCAGCAAATGGACAGGGGCTGGAAACACCATATATTTT
>TRBV19|TRBJ1-1|.|.
CASSPDRTEAFF
TGTGCCAGTAGTCCGGACAGAACTGAAGCTTTCTTT
>TRBV12-3/TRBV12-4|TRBJ2-5|.|many
CASSSTGPETQYF
TGTGCCAGCAGTTCGACAGGTCCAGAGACCCAGTACTTC
>TRBV10-2|TRBJ1-3|TRBD1|few
CASSERIWQGASGNTIYF
TGCGCCAGCAGTGAAAGGATCTGGCAGGGGGCTTCTGGAAACACCATATATTTT
>TRBV2|TRBJ1-2|TRBD1|.
CASNVAGGYGYTF
TGTGCCAGCAATGTGGCAGGGGGCTATGGCTACACCTTC
>TRBV28|TRBJ1-2|.|many
CASSFQLYGYTF
TGTGCCAGCAGTTTCCAGCTCTATGGCTACACCTTC
>TRBV9|TRBJ2-1|TRBD1|.
CASSAEGAPYNEQFF
TGTGCCAGCAGCGCCGAGGGGGCCCCCTACAATGAGCAGTTCTTC
>TRBV19|TRBJ1-3|.|.
CASPGGRSGNTIYF
TGTGCCTCCCCCGGCGGTCGCTCTGGAAACACCATATATTTT
>TRBV3-1|TRBJ2-7|TRBD2|few
CASSQDGTSAYYEQYF
TGTGCCAGCAGCCAAGATGGGACTAGCGCGTACTACGAGCAGTACTTC
>TRBV30|TRBJ1-6|.|few
CAWSFGGAGSPLHF
TGTGCCTGGAGTTTTGGCGGGGCAGGTTCACCCCTCCACTTT
>TRBV28|TRBJ2-7|.|many
CASSFLSYEQYF
TGTGCCAGCAGCTTCCTTAGCTACGAGCAGTACTTC
>TRBV6-1|TRBJ1-2|TRBD1|many
CASTKRGGQGFYGYTF
TGTGCCAGCACCAAAAGGGGGGGACAGGGGTTCTATGGCTACACCTTC
>TRBV27|TRBJ1-6|TRBD1|many
CASSLLVTGVSNSPLHF
TGTGCCAGCAGTTTATTAGTAACAGGGGTTTCTAATTCACCCCTCCACTTT
>TRBV7-2|TRBJ2-3|TRBD2|.
CASSSGLAGGQNTQYF
TGTGCCAGCAGCTCAGGACTAGCGGGGGGGCAAAATACGCAGTATTTT
>TRBV28|TRBJ1-4|.|few
CASRDGINEKLFF
TGTGCCAGCAGAGACGGTATAAATGAAAAACTGTTTTTT
>TRBV7-9|TRBJ2-1|TRBD2|few
CASSSGGAHNEQFF
TGTGCCAGCAGCAGCGGGGGGGCTCACAATGAGCAGTTCTTC
>TRBV5-1|TRBJ1-5|.|once
CASSPGYGNQPQHF
TGCGCCAGCAGCCCCGGATATGGCAATCAGCCCCAGCATTTT